These 29 T cell receptor beta chains originate from one sample sequenced in a study of cytomegalovirus exposure and HLA in healthy donors. Vbeta (60) and Jbeta (13) primers were used in the PCR. Data came from immunoSEQ multiplex PCR; TCRdb stores just in-frame clones and leaves some out. The sample lists approximately 260,000 clones, around 90% occurring once. Sequencing used PBMCs. The receptors stem from a girl aged 2-10 years in good health and CMV-seronegative.

The gene calls are TRBV5-6 and TRBJ1-1; TRBD1 matches 9 bases. Germline V gene sequence: CDR1 SGHDT, CDR2 YYEEEE. The CDR3 is 16 residues long. Trimming took 0 bases from V and 3 from J; bases not matched to a gene: 6. This CDR3 reads CASSLEQGAWDTEAFF. Here the CDR3 DNA reads TGTGCCAGCAGCTTGGAACAGGGGGCTTGGGACACTGAAGCTTTCTTT. The full variable domain, its missing parts supplied by reference TRBV5-6 and TRBJ1-1, is DAGVTQSPTHLIKTRGQQVTLRCSPKSGHDTVSWYQQALGQGPQFIFQYYEEEERQRGNFPDRFSGHQFPNYSSELNVNALLLGDSALYLCASSLEQGAWDTEAFFGQGTRLTVV.

This chain joins TRBV27 and TRBJ2-7; 11 positions agree with TRBD2. The CDR3 totals 13 residues. The V and J ends lost 11 bases and 3 bases, in that order; junction bases with no gene match: 6. CDR1 and CDR2 from the germline V gene are MNHEY and SMNVEV (reference sequence). The chain's CDR3 is CAGRTSGYYEQYF. The CDR3 DNA is TGTGCCGGAAGGACTAGCGGGTACTACGAGCAGTACTTC.

J is TRBJ2-6 and V is TRBV6-6; tentatively, D is TRBD1 (5 bases). Germline V gene sequence: CDR1 MNHNY, CDR2 SVGAGI (reference sequence). The CDR3 is 13 amino acids. V dropped 7 bases and J dropped 2 bases, with 6 bases sitting between them. CDR3 region: CASTGTGANVLTF. The CDR3 DNA is TGTGCCAGCACAGGGACTGGGGCCAACGTCCTGACTTTC.

The chain links TRBV28 to TRBJ2-7; D is undetermined. Germline-derived CDR1 and CDR2 are MDHEN and SYDVKM. Trimming took off 6 bases at V and 3 bases at J, with 18 bases between the two ends. The CDR3 covers 15 residues. The CDR3 DNA is TGTGCCAGCAGCCCCCGCCCAAGAGCTCACTACGAGCAGTACTTC. The encoded protein is CASSPRPRAHYEQYF.

The chain recombines TRBV6-5 with TRBJ2-2, with D perhaps TRBD1 (6 bases). CDR1 and CDR2 from the germline V gene are MNHEY and SVGAGI. Trimming shortened V by 7 bases and J by 4 bases, and 13 bases separated the two germline ends. This CDR3 has 14 residues. CDR3 bases: TGTGCCAGCAAGTTTACAGGGACCACCGGGGAGCTGTTTTTT. Its translation: CASKFTGTTGELFF.

The V gene is TRBV19, the J gene TRBJ1-1; 8 bases align to TRBD1. The CDR3 covers 16 residues. Germline-derived CDR1 and CDR2 are LNHDA and SQIVND (reference sequence). The V gene end was trimmed by 5 bases and the J gene end by 1 base; junction bases not matched to a gene: 9. The CDR3 is CASSDLQGAWNTEAFF. The CDR3 DNA reads as TGTGCCAGTAGTGATTTGCAGGGGGCCTGGAACACTGAAGCTTTCTTT.

For the CDR3, the DNA is TGTGCAGGCTCCAGGACTGTTAGCACAGATACGCAGTATTTT. Encoded protein: CAGSRTVSTDTQYF. The chain links TRBV6-1 to TRBJ2-3, with D possibly matching TRBD2 (5 bases). This CDR3 comprises 14 residues. Germline CDR1 MNHNS, CDR2 SASEGT.

CDR3 nucleotide sequence: TGCGCCAGCAGCCCGACAGGGGAGGTGACCGGGGAGCTGTTTTTT. Translating it yields CASSPTGEVTGELFF. The J gene is TRBJ2-2, the V gene TRBV5-1, with 8 bases fitting TRBD1. This CDR3 comprises 15 residues. Germline V CDR1 and CDR2: SGHRS, YFSETQ. The ends lost 4 bases at V and 5 bases at J; junction bases unmatched: 7.

The rearrangement uses TRBV27 and TRBJ2-7, with D perhaps matching TRBD1 (5 bases). CDR3 size: 13 residues. Germline CDR1 reads MNHEY; CDR2 reads SMNVEV (reference sequence). The V and J ends lost 3 bases and 3 bases respectively, with 9 bases between them. The CDR3 DNA follows: TGTGCCAGCAGTTTTAGGGGTAACTACGAGCAGTACTTC. It is translated as CASSFRGNYEQYF.

V is TRBV5-6 and J is TRBJ1-1, with D possibly TRBD1 on 5 matching bases. From germline, CDR1 is SGHDT and CDR2 YYEEEE. Between the trimmed V and J ends, which lost 5 bases and 0 bases, there was a span of 14 bases. This CDR3 contains 15 residues. This CDR3 is CASSSGLGMNTEAFF. Here the CDR3 DNA reads TGTGCCAGCAGTTCGGGACTGGGAATGAACACTGAAGCTTTCTTT. Variable domain in full (rest from reference TRBV5-6 and TRBJ1-1): DAGVTQSPTHLIKTRGQQVTLRCSPKSGHDTVSWYQQALGQGPQFIFQYYEEEERQRGNFPDRFSGHQFPNYSSELNVNALLLGDSALYLCASSSGLGMNTEAFFGQGTRLTVV.

This chain joins TRBV28 and TRBJ1-1; TRBD1 matches at 9 bases. Germline V gene lookup returns CDR1 MDHEN and CDR2 SYDVKM. Germline trimming cut 6 bases from V and 0 bases from J; bases unmatched to any gene: 14. This CDR3 region has 18 residues. The CDR3 region is CASRHPPGTGPMNTEAFF. CDR3 DNA: TGTGCCAGCAGACACCCGCCCGGGACAGGGCCGATGAACACTGAAGCTTTCTTT. Filled out from reference TRBV28 and TRBJ1-1, the complete variable domain reads DVKVTQSSRYLVKRTGEKVFLECVQDMDHENMFWYRQDPGLGLRLIYFSYDVKMKEKGDIPEGYSVSREKKERFSLILESASTNQTSMYLCASRHPPGTGPMNTEAFFGQGTRLTVV.

The rearrangement links TRBV6-6 to TRBJ2-1, with TRBD2 identical over 7 bases. Germline CDR1 reads MNHNY; CDR2 reads SVGAGI (reference sequence). J lost 4 bases, V lost 2 bases, and 8 bases had no gene match. The length of the CDR3 is 16 residues. CDR3 sequence: CASSYPSGEFYNEQFF. DNA of the CDR3: TGTGCCAGCAGTTACCCGAGCGGGGAATTTTACAATGAGCAGTTCTTC.

V is TRBV29-1 and J is TRBJ2-4; TRBD2 might be the D (6 bases). V lost 1 base, J lost 4 bases, and 8 bases lay in between. Germline assignment: CDR1 SQVTM and CDR2 ANQGSEA. The CDR3 is made up of 13 amino acids. The CDR3 DNA sequence: TGCAGCGTTGAAGGCGGACTAAAAAACATTCAGTACTTC. Its protein product is CSVEGGLKNIQYF.

J is TRBJ1-3 and V is TRBV6-5; D is undetermined. CDR3 size: 16 residues. Trimming shortened V by 3 bases and J by 0 bases, and 12 bases separated the two germline ends. Germline loops: CDR1 MNHEY, CDR2 SVGAGI. In nucleotides, the CDR3 is TGTGCCAGCAGTTATAATCGCCCCTACTCTGGAAACACCATATATTTT. As protein: CASSYNRPYSGNTIYF.

The rearrangement uses TRBV28 and TRBJ1-1; 9 nucleotides agree with TRBD1. This CDR3 is 13 amino acids long. The V and J ends lost 5 bases and 7 bases, in that order; junction bases with no gene match: 5. Germline CDR1 and CDR2: MDHEN and SYDVKM. The CDR3 here is CASSADRGLEAFF. CDR3 DNA sequence: TGTGCCAGCAGTGCGGACAGGGGACTTGAAGCTTTCTTT.

This rearrangement joins TRBV5-5 to TRBJ2-7, with 9 bases aligning to TRBD1. Germline trimming cut 4 bases from V and 2 bases from J; bases unmatched to any gene: 7. This CDR3 is 15 amino acids long. Per germline, CDR1 SGHKS and CDR2 YYEKEE (reference sequence). For the CDR3, the DNA is TGTGCCAGCAGCGCTGGGGGGACAGGGCCCTACGAGCAGTACTTC. It specifies CASSAGGTGPYEQYF.

The chain combines TRBV2 with TRBJ2-1; 9 nucleotides align to TRBD2. Germline CDR1 reads SNHLY; CDR2 reads FYNNEI. With 7 bases clipped from V and 4 bases from J, the junction kept 11 bases outside the gene matches. This CDR3 spans 16 amino acids. The CDR3, as DNA: TGTGCCAGCAAGAGGGTTGGGGCGGGAGGGTACAATGAGCAGTTCTTC. Residues: CASKRVGAGGYNEQFF. Full variable domain (remainder filled in from reference TRBV2 and TRBJ2-1): EPEVTQTPSHQVTQMGQEVILRCVPISNHLYFYWYRQILGQKVEFLVSFYNNEISEKSEIFDDQFSVERPDGSNFTLKIRSTKLEDSAMYFCASKRVGAGGYNEQFFGPGTRLTVL.

The chain recombines TRBV15 with TRBJ2-3; 7 bases fit TRBD2. The V gene's germline CDR1 is LNHNV and CDR2 YYDKDF (reference sequence). V lost 2 bases and J lost 2; bases outside the gene matches: 4. This CDR3 spans 15 amino acids. The CDR3: CATSRTAGTTDTQYF. CDR3 bases: TGTGCCACCAGCAGAACAGCGGGGACCACAGATACGCAGTATTTT.

The chain is built from TRBV7-9 and TRBJ2-2, with D tentatively TRBD2 (5 bases). Deletions cut 7 bases from V and 1 base from J, with 7 bases between. The germline CDR1 and CDR2 sequences are SEHNR and FQNEAQ (reference sequence). This CDR3 is built from 13 residues. CDR3 sequence (DNA): TGTGCCAGCATCCGGGGGAACACCGGGGAGCTGTTTTTT. Translation gives CASIRGNTGELFF.

This chain uses TRBV19 with TRBJ1-6; 8 positions agree with TRBD1. This CDR3 has 16 amino acids. V was pared by 3 bases and J by 9 bases, with 10 bases of the junction left unmatched. The germline V gene encodes CDR1 LNHDA and CDR2 SQIVND (reference sequence). CDR3 loop: CASSIQTGAGSSPLHF. The CDR3 nucleotides are TGTGCCAGTAGTATCCAGACAGGGGCCGGGAGTTCACCCCTCCACTTT.

The rearrangement uses TRBV28 and TRBJ2-1; D is ambiguous. Germline CDR1 and CDR2: MDHEN and SYDVKM. V was trimmed by 6 bases and J by 7 bases, leaving 10 bases between them. CDR3 length: 12 residues. The CDR3: CASSPKRNEQFF. The CDR3 nucleotides read TGTGCCAGCAGCCCGAAGAGGAATGAGCAGTTCTTC.

This chain links TRBV19 with TRBJ2-7; 13 nucleotides match TRBD2. The germline V gene encodes CDR1 LNHDA and CDR2 SQIVND (reference sequence). V dropped 9 bases and J dropped 3; count of bases not matched to a gene: 14. The CDR3 is 17 residues long. The chain's CDR3 is CASPKGGTSGKDYEQYF. As DNA, the CDR3 is TGTGCCAGCCCAAAGGGCGGGACTAGCGGGAAAGACTACGAGCAGTACTTC.

Remarks on this clone: The identical CDR3 is also encoded by other nucleotide sequences in the sample. The chain has TRBV4-1 and TRBJ2-7; 12 bases match TRBD2. J gave up 7 bases and V 4 bases, and 11 bases lay outside the gene matches. This CDR3 region has 16 residues. The germline V gene encodes CDR1 MGHRA and CDR2 YSYEKL. The CDR3 nucleotides are TGCGCCAGCAGCCGAAACGGACTAGCGGGAAGCTATGAGCAGTACTTC. Encoded protein: CASSRNGLAGSYEQYF.

This chain uses TRBV19 with TRBJ1-1; no reliable D call. Trimming removed 7 bases from V and 8 bases from J, with 17 bases in between. The CDR3 consists of 13 residues. Per the germline V gene, CDR1 is LNHDA and CDR2 is SQIVND (reference sequence). The CDR3 reads CASTFGAGPEAFF. The CDR3 DNA reads TGTGCCAGTACATTTGGTGCGGGTCCCGAAGCTTTCTTT.

V usage is TRBV30 and J usage is TRBJ2-5; TRBD1 might be the D (5 bases). Trimming left V 2 bases short and J 5 bases short, with 15 bases between. In germline, CDR1 is GTSNPN, CDR2 SVGIG (reference sequence). The CDR3 runs to 14 residues. The CDR3 is CAWSRSGLWETQYF. CDR3 nucleotide sequence: TGTGCCTGGAGTAGGTCAGGGCTTTGGGAGACCCAGTACTTC.

About this clone itself: Sequence at one end of the junction differs from germline and may be a read error. The sample carries other DNA sequences with the same CDR3. The chain carries TRBV4-1 and TRBJ2-7; weak D call: TRBD2 (5 bases). There are 15 residues in the CDR3. Germline CDR1 reads MGHRA; CDR2 reads YSYEKL. The CDR3 DNA reads TGCGCCAGCAGCCAGGGGAGAGGACCGCTTTACGAACAGTACTTC. Translation gives CASSQGRGPLYEQYF.

This clone is a singleton in its sample. The genes are TRBV19 and TRBJ2-1, with 12 bases identical to TRBD2. Germline assignment: CDR1 LNHDA and CDR2 SQIVND (reference sequence). After removal of 4 bases from V and 1 base from J, the junction contained 2 bases not matched to a gene. The CDR3 consists of 16 residues. CDR3 in DNA: TGTGCCAGTAGTACCGGGACTAGCGGGTCCTACAATGAGCAGTTCTTC. This sequence encodes CASSTGTSGSYNEQFF.

This sequence joins TRBV11-2 and TRBJ2-3; no clear D gene. Germline V gives CDR1 SGHAT, CDR2 FQNNGV. V lost 1 base, J lost 0 bases, and 8 bases lay in between. The CDR3 sequence is 15 residues long. The chain's CDR3 is CASSLVTASTDTQYF. The CDR3 DNA reads as TGTGCCAGCAGCTTAGTTACAGCTAGCACAGATACGCAGTATTTT.

The chain recombines TRBV27 with TRBJ2-6; D is uncertain. Germline V gene lookup returns CDR1 MNHEY and CDR2 SMNVEV (reference sequence). Trimming shortened V by 3 bases and J by 2 bases, and 5 bases separated the two germline ends. The CDR3 spans 14 residues. This chain's CDR3 is CASSFLAGANVLTF. The CDR3 DNA reads as TGTGCCAGCAGTTTTCTAGCTGGGGCCAACGTCCTGACTTTC.